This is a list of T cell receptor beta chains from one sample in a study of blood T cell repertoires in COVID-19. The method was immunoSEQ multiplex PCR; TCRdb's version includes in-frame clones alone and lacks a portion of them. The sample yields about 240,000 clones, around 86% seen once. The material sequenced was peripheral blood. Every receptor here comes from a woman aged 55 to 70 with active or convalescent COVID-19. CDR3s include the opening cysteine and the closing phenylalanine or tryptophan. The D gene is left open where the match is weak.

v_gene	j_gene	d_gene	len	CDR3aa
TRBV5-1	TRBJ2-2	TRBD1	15	CASSRDRVDTGELFF
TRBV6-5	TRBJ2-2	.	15	CASTRTTANTGELFF
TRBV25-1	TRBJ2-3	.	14	CASSDRNEGDTQYF
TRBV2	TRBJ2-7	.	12	CASSPQGYEQYF
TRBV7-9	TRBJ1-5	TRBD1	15	CASSFAGGNGQPQHF
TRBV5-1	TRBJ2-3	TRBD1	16	CASSPGGQGGTDTQYF
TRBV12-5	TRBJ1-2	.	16	CASGLAPPPSTDGYTF
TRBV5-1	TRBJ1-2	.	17	CASSLGAGQPGSYGYTF
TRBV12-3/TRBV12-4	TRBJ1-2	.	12	CASSPTEGGYTF
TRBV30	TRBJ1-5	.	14	CAWSVKAGNQPQHF
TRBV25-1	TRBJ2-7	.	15	CASSEFGESPYEQYF
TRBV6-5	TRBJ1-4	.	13	CASNPSSEEKLFF
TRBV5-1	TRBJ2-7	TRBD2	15	CASSLIPSGTYEQYF
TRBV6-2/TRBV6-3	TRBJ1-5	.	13	CASSKDTRQPQHF
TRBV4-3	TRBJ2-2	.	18	CASSPAPGGGPNTGELFF
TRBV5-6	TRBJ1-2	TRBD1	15	CASTLLQGGDYGYTF
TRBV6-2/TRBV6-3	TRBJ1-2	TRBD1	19	CASSALGPGQGGSNYGYTF
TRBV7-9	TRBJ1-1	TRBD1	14	CASSSRQGVAEAFF
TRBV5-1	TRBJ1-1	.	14	CASSLVAENTEAFF
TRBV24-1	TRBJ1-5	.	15	CATSGGRTSNQPQHF
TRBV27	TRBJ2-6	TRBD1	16	CASSGQVLSGANVLTF
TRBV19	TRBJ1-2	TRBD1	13	CASSVTGDHGYTF
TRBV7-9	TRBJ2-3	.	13	CASSLDGGDTQYF
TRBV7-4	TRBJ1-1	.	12	CASSLVHNEAFF
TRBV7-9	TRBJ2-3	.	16	CASPVGTAMSTDTQYF
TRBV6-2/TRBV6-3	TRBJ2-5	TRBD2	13	CASSYGGGETQYF
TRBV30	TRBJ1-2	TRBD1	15	CAWRRLFGTGHGYTF
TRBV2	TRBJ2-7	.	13	CASSAGHSYEQYF
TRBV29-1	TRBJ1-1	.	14	CSVEDLQESTEAFF
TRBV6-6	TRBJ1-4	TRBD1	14	CASSDRGPREKLFF
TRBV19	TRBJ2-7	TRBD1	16	CASSSRDRLTSYEQYF
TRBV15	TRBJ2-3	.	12	CATSRDEGTQYF
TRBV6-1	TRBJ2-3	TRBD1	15	CASSEADRGPDTQYF
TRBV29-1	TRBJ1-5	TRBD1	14	CSVAGQGTNQPQHF
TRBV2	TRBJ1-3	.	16	CASSEDTAFSGNTIYF
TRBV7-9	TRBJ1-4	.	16	CASSLTGGTGKEKLFF
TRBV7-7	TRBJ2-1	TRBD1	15	CASSFGQGAGNEQFF
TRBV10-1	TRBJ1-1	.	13	CASSDQGNTEAFF
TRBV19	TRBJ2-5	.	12	CASQQGRGTQYF
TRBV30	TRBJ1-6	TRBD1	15	CAWSVPDRVNSPLHF
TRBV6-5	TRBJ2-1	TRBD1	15	CASSPSGQGAKEQFF
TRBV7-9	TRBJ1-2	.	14	CASSPNRDSGGYTF
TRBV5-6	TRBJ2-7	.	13	CASSSRVNYEQYF
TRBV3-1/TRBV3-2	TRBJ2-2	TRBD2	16	CASSQEGGGSPGELFF
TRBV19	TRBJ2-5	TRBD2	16	CASKGDPGLAGEAQYF
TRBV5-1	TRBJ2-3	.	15	CASTNLGAHTDTQYF
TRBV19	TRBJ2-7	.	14	CASSISQGSYEQYF
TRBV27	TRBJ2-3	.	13	CASSPILPDTQYF
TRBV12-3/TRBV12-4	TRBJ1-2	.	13	CASRSRGGYGYTF
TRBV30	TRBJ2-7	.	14	CAWSPPGETHEQYF
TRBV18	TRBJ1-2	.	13	CASSPPASYGYTF
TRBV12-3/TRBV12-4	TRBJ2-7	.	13	CASSLTGAYEQYF
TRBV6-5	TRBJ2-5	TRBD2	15	CASSPAGGNQETQYF
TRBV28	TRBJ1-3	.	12	CASSLTADTIYF
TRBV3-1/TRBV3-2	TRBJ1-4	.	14	CASSQGQVWEKLFF
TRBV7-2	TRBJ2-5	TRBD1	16	CASSLDSDRGKETQYF
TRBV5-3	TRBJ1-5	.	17	CARSPPTYVYSNQPQHF
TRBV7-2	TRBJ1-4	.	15	CASSLFGGGNEKLFF